One sample yielded the 9 T cell receptor beta chains listed below, sequenced in a study of T cell responses to AZD1222 COVID-19 vaccine. The repertoire was sequenced with immunoSEQ multiplex PCR; TCRdb's copy has only in-frame clones and lacks some. The profile shows some 90,000 clones, roughly 90% of them singletons. Here the sequenced sample was peripheral blood, taken on day 0 of AZD1222 vaccination. These receptors were collected from an adult in good health.

Only one count was recorded for this clone. The V gene is TRBV4-3, the J gene TRBJ2-6; D gene ambiguous. Germline V gene lookup returns CDR1 LGHNA and CDR2 YSLEER. The length of the CDR3 is 16 residues. Between the trimmed V and J ends, which lost 0 bases and 0 bases, there was a span of 6 bases. The CDR3 coding sequence is TGCGCCAGCAGCCAAGACCCCGCCTCTGGGGCCAACGTCCTGACTTTC. The encoded protein is CASSQDPASGANVLTF.

V and J are TRBV7-2 and TRBJ2-3; no clear D. The CDR3 extends over 14 amino acids. Trimming took 5 bases from V and 0 from J, leaving 9 bases between them. The V gene's germline CDR1 is SGHTA and CDR2 FQGNSA. The CDR3 spells CASSPQSSTDTQYF. The CDR3 region has the DNA TGTGCCAGCAGCCCCCAGTCTAGCACAGATACGCAGTATTTT.

This clone is a singleton in its sample. V is TRBV6-6 and J is TRBJ2-7; TRBD1 agrees at 9 bases. Germline values: CDR1 MNHNY, CDR2 SVGAGI (reference sequence). This CDR3 region has 15 residues. The V segment lost 5 bases and the J segment 2 bases; nucleotides outside the gene matches: 7. The DNA of the CDR3 is TGTGCCAGCAGTCACGGACAGGGGCTTCCCTACGAGCAGTACTTC. It codes for CASSHGQGLPYEQYF.

This chain uses TRBV2 with TRBJ1-1; tentatively, D is TRBD1 (6 bases). V gave up 7 bases and J gave up 3 bases, with 15 bases separating them. The germline V gene encodes CDR1 SNHLY and CDR2 FYNNEI. CDR3 length equals 14 residues. Here the CDR3 reads CASMNAGVDTEAFF. The CDR3 bases are TGTGCCAGCATGAACGCAGGGGTCGACACTGAAGCTTTCTTT.

The chain recombines TRBV18 with TRBJ1-6, with 7 nucleotides matching TRBD1. J gave up 0 bases and V 3 bases, and 14 bases lay outside the gene matches. This CDR3 spans 20 amino acids. Germline CDR1 and CDR2: KGHSH and LQKENI. DNA for the CDR3: TGTGCCAGCTCACCTTTCGACCCCGGGACAGCGTTCTCCTATAATTCACCCCTCCACTTT. It yields the protein CASSPFDPGTAFSYNSPLHF.

The chain links TRBV6-5 to TRBJ1-1, with 8 bases that match TRBD1. The V and J ends lost 3 bases and 4 bases, in that order; junction bases with no gene match: 4. This CDR3 contains 14 residues. Germline CDR1 MNHEY, CDR2 SVGAGI. Written as DNA, the CDR3 is TGTGCCAGCAGTTATTCCGACAGGGGCACTGAAGCTTTCTTT. This gives the protein CASSYSDRGTEAFF.

The rearrangement uses TRBV21-1 and TRBJ2-3; TRBD2, the table's D call, was not compared with the DNA. TRBV21-1 has pseudogene status. This CDR3 comprises 18 residues. CDR3 coding DNA: TGTGCCAGCAGCAAAGTCGAAGGGAGGGGAACTAGCACAGATACGCAGTATTTT. This sequence encodes CASSKVEGRGTSTDTQYF.

The V gene is TRBV5-4, the J gene TRBJ2-2, with D perhaps TRBD2 (5 bases). The CDR3 contains 15 residues. Germline CDR1 is SGHNT and CDR2 is YYREEE (reference sequence). Trimming left V 0 bases short and J 4 bases short, with 10 bases between. The CDR3 spells CASSLAGKGTGELFF. The CDR3 coding sequence is TGTGCCAGCAGCTTGGCGGGGAAGGGCACCGGGGAGCTGTTTTTT.

The V gene is TRBV3-1 (or the pseudogene TRBV3-2), the J gene TRBJ2-1; D may be TRBD2 (6 bases). CDR1 LGHDT and CDR2 YNNKEL come from the germline V gene (reference sequence). The V end lost 3 bases, the J end lost 3 bases, and 18 bases lay between the germline ends. The CDR3 spans 17 residues. The CDR3 DNA is TGTGCCAGCAGCCATCAAAGGTTTAGGCGGGGCTACAATGAGCAGTTCTTC. This encodes CASSHQRFRRGYNEQFF.